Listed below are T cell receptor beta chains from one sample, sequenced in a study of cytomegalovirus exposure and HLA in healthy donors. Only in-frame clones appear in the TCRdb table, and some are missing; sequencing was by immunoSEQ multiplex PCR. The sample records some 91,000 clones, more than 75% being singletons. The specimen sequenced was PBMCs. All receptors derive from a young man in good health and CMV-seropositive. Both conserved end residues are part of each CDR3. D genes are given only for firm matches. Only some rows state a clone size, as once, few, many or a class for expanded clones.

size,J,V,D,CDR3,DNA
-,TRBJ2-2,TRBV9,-,CASSDLRGTGELFF,TGTGCCAGCAGCGATTTAAGGGGCACCGGGGAGCTGTTTTTT
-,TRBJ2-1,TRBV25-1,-,CASTPPGAWNEQFF,TGTGCCAGCACCCCTCCGGGAGCATGGAATGAGCAGTTCTTC
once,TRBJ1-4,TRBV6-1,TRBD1,CASSDTGDPRANEKLFF,TGTGCCAGCAGTGACACAGGGGATCCTCGGGCTAATGAAAAACTGTTTTTT
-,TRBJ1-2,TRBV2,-,CASSDQVSGYTF,TGTGCCAGCAGCGACCAAGTTAGCGGCTACACCTTC
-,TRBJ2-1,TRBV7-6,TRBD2,CASSYSTSGKRPAQFF,TGTGCCAGCAGCTACTCCACTAGCGGGAAAAGACCCGCGCAGTTCTTC
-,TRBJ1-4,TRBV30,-,CAWSVSQGSHASF,TGTGCCTGGAGTGTATCCCAGGGATCACACGCCTCTTTT
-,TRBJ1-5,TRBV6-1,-,CASSGRQPNQPQHF,TGTGCCAGCAGTGGCCGACAGCCCAATCAGCCCCAGCATTTT
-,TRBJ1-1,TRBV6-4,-,CASSTMGGTEAFF,TGTGCCAGCAGTACCATGGGGGGCACTGAAGCTTTCTTT
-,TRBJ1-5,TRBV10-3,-,CAIIPRYNQPQHF,TGTGCCATCATCCCCCGCTACAATCAGCCCCAGCATTTT
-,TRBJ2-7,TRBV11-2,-,CASSFNSYEQYF,TGTGCCAGCAGCTTTAATTCCTACGAGCAGTACTTC
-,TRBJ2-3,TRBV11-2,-,CASSLGAATSTDTQYF,TGTGCCAGCAGCTTAGGGGCAGCCACTAGCACAGATACGCAGTATTTT
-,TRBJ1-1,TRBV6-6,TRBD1,CASSAGQGFLGEAFF,TGTGCCAGCAGCGCGGGACAGGGGTTTTTAGGTGAAGCTTTCTTT
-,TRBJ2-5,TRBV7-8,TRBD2,CASSSPPSGRGETQYF,TGTGCCAGCAGCTCCCCCCCTAGCGGGAGAGGTGAGACCCAGTACTTC
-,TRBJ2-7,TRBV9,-,CASSPRPYGRGYEQYF,TGTGCCAGCAGCCCCCGCCCTTACGGGAGAGGGTACGAGCAGTACTTC
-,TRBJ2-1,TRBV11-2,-,CASSATGEQFF,TGTGCCAGCAGTGCAACAGGGGAGCAGTTCTTC
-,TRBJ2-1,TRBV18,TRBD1,CASSPRPGQLYNEQFF,TGTGCCAGCTCACCACGGCCGGGACAGCTCTACAATGAGCAGTTCTTC
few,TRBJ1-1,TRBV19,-,CASQDRLNTEAFF,TGTGCCAGTCAAGACAGGCTGAACACTGAAGCTTTCTTT
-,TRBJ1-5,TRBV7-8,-,CASSQGRVGNQPQHF,TGTGCCAGCTCTCAAGGCAGGGTTGGCAATCAGCCCCAGCATTTT
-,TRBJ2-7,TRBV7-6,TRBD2,CASSQHWASGSEQYF,TGTGCCAGCAGCCAACACTGGGCTAGCGGGAGCGAGCAGTACTTC
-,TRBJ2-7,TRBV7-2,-,CASSLAYPGKVGWEQYF,TGTGCCAGCAGCTTAGCGTACCCCGGGAAGGTTGGGTGGGAGCAGTACTTC
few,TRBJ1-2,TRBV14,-,CASSRRQYYGYTF,TGTGCCAGCAGCCGGAGACAGTACTATGGCTACACCTTC
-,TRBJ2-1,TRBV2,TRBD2,CASRFSGSSNEQFF,TGTGCCAGCAGATTTAGCGGGAGTAGCAATGAGCAGTTCTTC
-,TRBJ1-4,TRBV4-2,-,CASSQVAAAGDEKLFF,TGTGCCAGCAGCCAAGTTGCCGCGGCGGGAGATGAAAAACTGTTTTTT
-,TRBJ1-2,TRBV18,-,CASSPEAFRGYTF,TGTGCCAGCTCACCGGAAGCGTTTCGTGGCTACACCTTC
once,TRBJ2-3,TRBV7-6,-,CASSEDRISTDTQYF,TGTGCCAGCAGCGAAGACAGGATTAGCACAGATACGCAGTATTTT
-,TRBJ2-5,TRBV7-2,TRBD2,CASSPGGQETQYF,TGTGCCAGCAGCCCGGGGGGACAAGAGACCCAGTACTTC
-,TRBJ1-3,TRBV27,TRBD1,CASSSRGNFGNTIYF,TGTGCCAGCAGTTCCAGGGGGAACTTTGGAAACACCATATATTTT
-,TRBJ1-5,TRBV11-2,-,CASSEGGNQPQHF,TGTGCCAGCAGCGAGGGCGGCAATCAGCCCCAGCATTTT
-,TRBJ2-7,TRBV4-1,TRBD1,CASSRTGTNYEQYF,TGCGCCAGCAGTAGGACAGGGACCAACTACGAGCAGTACTTC
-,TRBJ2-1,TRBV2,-,CASSYLNPYNEQFF,TGTGCCAGCAGCTACCTGAACCCATACAATGAGCAGTTCTTC
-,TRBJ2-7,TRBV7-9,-,CSSSLDNYEQYF,TGTTCCAGCAGCTTAGACAACTACGAGCAGTACTTC
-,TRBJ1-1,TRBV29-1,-,CSVDSAKRPEAFF,TGCAGCGTTGACTCGGCCAAGAGGCCTGAAGCTTTCTTT
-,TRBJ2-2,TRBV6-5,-,CASSYSKLRGAGELFF,TGTGCCAGCAGTTACTCGAAGCTCCGAGGAGCCGGGGAGCTGTTTTTT
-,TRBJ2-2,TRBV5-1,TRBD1,CATRGQGPGTGELFF,TGCGCCACCAGAGGACAGGGCCCTGGCACCGGGGAGCTGTTTTTT
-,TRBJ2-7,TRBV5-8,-,CASSTGTYEQYF,TGTGCCAGCAGTACAGGAACCTACGAGCAGTACTTC
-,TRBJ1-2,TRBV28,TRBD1,CASSLYEAGGNYGYTF,TGTGCCAGCAGTTTATATGAGGCAGGGGGTAACTATGGCTACACCTTC
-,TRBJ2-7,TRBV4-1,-,CASSQERGSGYEQYF,TGCGCCAGCAGCCAAGAGCGGGGAAGCGGATACGAGCAGTACTTC
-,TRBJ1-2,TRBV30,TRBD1,CAWKGRGSNYGYTF,TGTGCCTGGAAAGGCAGGGGGTCTAACTATGGCTACACCTTC
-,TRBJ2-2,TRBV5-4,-,CASSGLANTGELFF,TGTGCCAGCAGTGGCCTAGCGAACACCGGGGAGCTGTTTTTT
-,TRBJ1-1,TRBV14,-,CASTTGLNTEAFF,TGTGCCAGCACGACAGGATTGAACACTGAAGCTTTCTTT
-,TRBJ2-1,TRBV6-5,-,CASSYSPGLKYNEQFF,TGTGCCAGCAGTTACTCCCCAGGGTTGAAATACAATGAGCAGTTCTTC
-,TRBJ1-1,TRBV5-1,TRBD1,CASSAGQGGTEAFF,TGCGCCAGCAGCGCGGGACAGGGGGGCACTGAAGCTTTCTTT
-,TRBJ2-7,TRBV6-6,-,CASRQTGPEQYF,TGTGCCAGCAGACAAACAGGGCCCGAGCAGTACTTC
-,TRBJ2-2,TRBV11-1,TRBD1,CASSLDRAGGELFF,TGTGCCAGCAGTCTTGACAGGGCAGGCGGGGAGCTGTTTTTT
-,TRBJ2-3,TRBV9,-,CASSGTFSTQYF,TGTGCCAGCAGCGGGACTTTCTCGACGCAGTATTTT
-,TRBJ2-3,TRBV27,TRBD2,CASSLSSGSYTDTQYF,TGTGCCAGCAGTTTATCCAGCGGGAGCTACACAGATACGCAGTATTTT
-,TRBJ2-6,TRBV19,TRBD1,CASNWGQGSGANVLTF,TGTGCCAGTAATTGGGGACAGGGGTCGGGGGCCAACGTCCTGACTTTC
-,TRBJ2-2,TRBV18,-,CASSPPGQGNTGELFF,TGTGCCAGCTCACCACCGGGCCAGGGGAACACCGGGGAGCTGTTTTTT
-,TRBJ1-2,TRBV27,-,CASRPTADYGYTF,TGTGCCAGCAGGCCCACAGCAGACTATGGCTACACCTTC
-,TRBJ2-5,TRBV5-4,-,CASSLGGREEETQYF,TGTGCCAGCAGCTTGGGAGGCAGGGAGGAAGAGACCCAGTACTTC
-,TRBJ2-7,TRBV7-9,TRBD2,CASSSQRERYEQYF,TGTGCCAGCAGCTCCCAGCGGGAACGCTACGAGCAGTACTTC
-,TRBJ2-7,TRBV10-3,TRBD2,CAISATSGSYEQYF,TGTGCCATCAGCGCGACTAGCGGGAGCTACGAGCAGTACTTC